This T cell receptor beta chain was identified during a study of CD8 T cells in ankylosing spondylitis. One entry per CDR3 protein results from TCRdb running MiXCR on the 5' RACE reads. The sample carries about 750,000 distinct CDR3 sequences, around 20% recorded once. With respect to this clonotype: Its antigen is still unknown.

Broader study findings: Relatively scarce in peripheral blood, disease-linked clones were CD8+. Characteristic of ankylosing spondylitis blood, it appeared, was a TCR beta motif comprising several highly homologous variants.

The CDR3 is 20 residues long. Germline CDR1 is LGHNA and CDR2 is YSLEER. V lost 0 bases, J lost 1 base, and 14 bases stayed unmatched. This receptor was taken from a male donor with ankylosing spondylitis. This chain connects TRBV4-3 to TRBJ2-2; 7 nucleotides agree with TRBD1. Source material: blood, either unsorted or a sorted T cell fraction (not recorded which). The chain's CDR3 is CASSQDLGVAGTENTGELFF. CDR3 DNA: TGCGCCAGCAGCCAAGATCTTGGCGTCGCCGGGACAGAGAACACCGGGGAGCTGTTTTTT.